The 23 T cell receptor beta chains below were found in one sample sequenced in a study of T cells after yellow fever vaccination. TCRdb re-derived calls from the 5' RACE reads in MiXCR, one entry per CDR3 protein. The sample carries 550,000 to 750,000 distinct CDR3 sequences, about 14% recorded once. The sample in question was PBMCs, obtained on the day of the yellow fever booster vaccination. The receptors originated from a man aged 25 to 45 who received the YFV17D yellow fever vaccine.

In its sample, this clonotype was seen a few times. The chain uses TRBV7-9 and TRBJ2-3; 10 bases align to TRBD1. Per the germline V gene, CDR1 is SEHNR and CDR2 is FQNEAQ (reference sequence). This CDR3 is 17 amino acids long. The trim removed 1 base at V and 2 bases at J, leaving 6 bases unmatched. The CDR3 DNA reads TGTGCCAGCAGCTTAGGCGACAGGGGGCTATCCACAGATACGCAGTATTTT. Translating gives CASSLGDRGLSTDTQYF. The entire variable domain, with the rest obtained from reference TRBV7-9 and TRBJ2-3, is as follows: DTGVSQNPRHKITKRGQNVTFRCDPISEHNRLYWYRQTLGQGPEFLTYFQNEAQLEKSRLLSDRFSAERPKGSFSTLEIQRTEQGDSAMYLCASSLGDRGLSTDTQYFGPGTRLTVL.

This clonotype was seen a few times. The chain has TRBV2 and TRBJ1-5; a weak D match, TRBD1 (5 bases). V gave up 4 bases and J gave up 7 bases, with 14 bases separating them. CDR3 size: 14 residues. The germline V gene has CDR1 SNHLY and CDR2 FYNNEI. The DNA of the CDR3 is TGTGCCAGCAGTGTTGGCGACAGAAGCCAGCCCCAGCATTTT. Protein: CASSVGDRSQPQHF. The entire variable domain, with the rest obtained from reference TRBV2 and TRBJ1-5, is as follows: EPEVTQTPSHQVTQMGQEVILRCVPISNHLYFYWYRQILGQKVEFLVSFYNNEISEKSEIFDDQFSVERPDGSNFTLKIRSTKLEDSAMYFCASSVGDRSQPQHFGDGTRLSIL.

The chain joins TRBV18 to TRBJ2-3, with 10 bases that match TRBD1. Looked up from germline, CDR1 is KGHSH and CDR2 is LQKENI. V dropped 4 bases and J dropped 1; count of bases not matched to a gene: 5. The CDR3 is 16 residues long. The CDR3 coding sequence is TGTGCCAGCTCACGATCCGGACAGGGGGGCACAGATACGCAGTATTTT. It is translated as CASSRSGQGGTDTQYF.

The V gene is TRBV2, the J gene TRBJ2-1; D is unclear. Germline values: CDR1 SNHLY, CDR2 FYNNEI. The ends were cut back, 7 bases at V and 8 bases at J, with 6 bases in the middle. The CDR3 loop spans 10 amino acids. The CDR3, as DNA: TGTGCCAGCAATATGTATGAGCAGTTCTTC. Residues: CASNMYEQFF.

The chain recombines TRBV29-1 with TRBJ2-5; 7 bases map to TRBD1. Germline V gene data show CDR1 as SQVTM and CDR2 as ANQGSEA. The CDR3 loop spans 12 amino acids. V gave up 4 bases and J gave up 1 base; unmatched junction bases: 0. The CDR3 region has the DNA TGCAGCGTTGCAGGGGGCCAAGAGACCCAGTACTTC. It encodes CSVAGGQETQYF.

A few counts support this clonotype. The chain employs TRBV4-3 and TRBJ2-6; D remains unclear. Germline-derived CDR1 and CDR2 are LGHNA and YSLEER. The CDR3 extends over 16 amino acids. V dropped 3 bases and J dropped 0 bases, with 9 bases sitting between them. The CDR3 bases are TGCGCCAGCAGCCATCAATTGTCCTCTGGGGCCAACGTCCTGACTTTC. Its translation is CASSHQLSSGANVLTF.

There are a few counts of this clonotype. The chain joins TRBV27 to TRBJ1-5; TRBD1 matches 9 bases. Germline V CDR1 and CDR2: MNHEY, SMNVEV (reference sequence). The CDR3 length is 17 residues. Germline trimming cut 5 bases from V and 1 base from J; bases unmatched to any gene: 9. CDR3 residues: CASSPGTGTLSNQPQHF. CDR3 coding DNA: TGTGCCAGCAGTCCCGGGACAGGGACACTAAGCAATCAGCCCCAGCATTTT.

The chain is built from TRBV4-1 and TRBJ2-6; D gene unclear. CDR3 length: 14 amino acids. The V end lost 3 bases, the J end lost 0 bases, and 3 bases lay between the germline ends. Germline-derived CDR1 and CDR2 are MGHRA and YSYEKL. The CDR3 loop reads CASSQISGANVLTF. Written as DNA, the CDR3 is TGCGCCAGCAGCCAGATCTCTGGGGCCAACGTCCTGACTTTC.

The V gene is TRBV6-5, the J gene TRBJ1-1, with TRBD1 as a possible D gene (6 bases). CDR1 and CDR2 (germline): MNHEY, SVGAGI. The CDR3 sequence is 16 residues long. V lost 0 bases, J lost 4 bases, and 15 bases lay in between. For the CDR3, the DNA is TGTGCCAGCAGTTACTCTGTGTGGGGGCAGACCACTGAAGCTTTCTTT. Protein: CASSYSVWGQTTEAFF.

Many counts were recorded for this clonotype. The chain combines TRBV7-2 with TRBJ2-7; D not certain. The CDR3 extends over 12 amino acids. Trimming took off 5 bases at V and 2 bases at J, with 7 bases between the two ends. Germline CDR1 SGHTA, CDR2 FQGNSA. Here the CDR3 DNA reads TGTGCCAGCAGCCCGACGACCTACGAGCAGTACTTC. Protein sequence: CASSPTTYEQYF.

This sequence joins TRBV10-3 and TRBJ1-2; D gene uncertain. Per germline, CDR1 ENHRY and CDR2 SYGVKD. Trimming shortened V by 7 bases and J by 4 bases, and 13 bases separated the two germline ends. The CDR3 runs 13 residues. This CDR3 is CAITGEVSYGYTF. The CDR3 nucleotides read TGTGCCATCACTGGCGAGGTTTCCTATGGCTACACCTTC.

V and J are TRBV12-3 or TRBV12-4 and TRBJ2-7, with 14 nucleotides matching TRBD2. The CDR3 is made up of 20 amino acids. V was pared by 1 base and J by 0 bases, with 11 bases of the junction left unmatched. The CDR3 loop reads CASSLGAGTSGRESSYEQYF. The CDR3 bases are TGTGCCAGCAGTTTAGGGGCCGGGACTAGCGGGAGAGAGAGCTCCTACGAGCAGTACTTC.

The rearrangement links TRBV5-8 to TRBJ2-6, with a weak D call TRBD1 (6 bases). The germline V gene has CDR1 SGHTS and CDR2 YDEGEE. The CDR3 consists of 17 residues. V gave up 0 bases and J gave up 0 bases, with 10 bases separating them. CDR3 in DNA: TGTGCCAGCAGCTTGGATGGCAGGGGCTCTGGGGCCAACGTCCTGACTTTC. Its protein is CASSLDGRGSGANVLTF.

This rearrangement joins TRBV11-2 to TRBJ2-7; D may be TRBD1 or TRBD2 (5 bases each). Germline values: CDR1 SGHAT, CDR2 FQNNGV. Trimming shortened V by 5 bases and J by 12 bases, and 17 bases separated the two germline ends. The CDR3 contains 12 residues. The CDR3 DNA reads as TGTGCCAGCAGCCCCTCCCCAACGGGACGGTACTTC. Its translation: CASSPSPTGRYF.

V usage is TRBV7-8 and J usage is TRBJ2-2, with D possibly being TRBD2 (6 bases). Trimming took off 10 bases at V and 6 bases at J, with 18 bases between the two ends. CDR1 is SGHVS, CDR2 FQNEAQ, per germline. The CDR3 sequence is 14 residues long. In DNA, the CDR3 is TGTGCCACCGGAGTAGGGCGGGGAGCCGGGGAGCTGTTTTTT. Amino acids: CATGVGRGAGELFF.

This clonotype came up many times. This chain joins TRBV4-3 and TRBJ2-1; a weak D match, TRBD2 (6 bases). The ends were cut back, 0 bases at V and 9 bases at J, with 9 bases in the middle. Germline values: CDR1 LGHNA, CDR2 YSLEER. The CDR3 is 13 residues long. CDR3 sequence: CASSQDGGSEQFF. The CDR3 bases are TGCGCCAGCAGCCAAGATGGAGGGAGTGAGCAGTTCTTC.

The chain employs TRBV6-1 and TRBJ2-7, with 11 bases that match TRBD2. The V segment lost 5 bases and the J segment 4 bases; nucleotides outside the gene matches: 7. Germline V gene data show CDR1 as MNHNS and CDR2 as SASEGT. The CDR3 has 15 residues. CDR3 nucleotide sequence: TGTGCCAGCAGTCAGGACTCTAGCGGGAGGTACGAGCAGTACTTC. As protein: CASSQDSSGRYEQYF.

V and J are TRBV4-1 and TRBJ2-2; 8 bases line up with TRBD1. Germline V gene data show CDR1 as MGHRA and CDR2 as YSYEKL. The CDR3 length is 15 residues. After removal of 6 bases from V and 5 bases from J, the junction contained 8 bases not matched to a gene. The CDR3 is CASSETGTGTGELFF. The CDR3 bases are TGCGCCAGCAGTGAAACCGGGACAGGAACCGGGGAGCTGTTTTTT.

This clonotype was seen a few times. The V and J genes are TRBV5-1 and TRBJ2-5; 10 positions agree with TRBD1. With 7 bases clipped from V and 7 bases from J, the junction kept 19 bases outside the gene matches. This CDR3 has 17 amino acids. Germline CDR1 reads SGHRS; CDR2 reads YFSETQ. This CDR3 reads CASAPEGGQGYPVTQYF. CDR3 nucleotides: TGCGCCAGCGCCCCTGAGGGGGGACAGGGGTACCCGGTGACCCAGTACTTC.

This clonotype turned up a few times. V usage is TRBV12-3 or TRBV12-4 and J usage is TRBJ2-2, with 8 positions matching TRBD1. The CDR3 runs 15 residues. After removal of 7 bases from V and 0 bases from J, the junction contained 4 bases not matched to a gene. This CDR3 is CASTRTGSNTGELFF. Written as DNA, the CDR3 is TGTGCCAGCACCCGGACAGGGTCGAACACCGGGGAGCTGTTTTTT.

The rearrangement joins TRBV4-3 to TRBJ2-5; D call uncertain. Germline assignment: CDR1 LGHNA and CDR2 YSLEER. Trimming removed 0 bases at V and 4 bases at J, with 9 bases between. This CDR3 region has 14 residues. The CDR3 sequence is CASSQEKLVETQYF. Written as DNA, the CDR3 is TGCGCCAGCAGCCAAGAAAAATTGGTAGAGACCCAGTACTTC.

This clonotype has just a few counts. The chain carries TRBV13 and TRBJ1-5; 8 bases match TRBD1. The CDR3 extends over 16 amino acids. The germline V gene encodes CDR1 PRHDT and CDR2 FYEKMQ (reference sequence). Germline trimming cut 4 bases from V and 0 bases from J; bases unmatched to any gene: 5. The CDR3 region has the DNA TGTGCCAGCAGCTCACTAGGACAGGGTAGCAATCAGCCCCAGCATTTT. Amino acids: CASSSLGQGSNQPQHF.

This clonotype was recorded many times. In nucleotides, the CDR3 is TGTGCCAGTAGTGTAGGGTATAGCAATCAGCCCCAGCATTTT. Translation: CASSVGYSNQPQHF. The V call is TRBV19, the J call TRBJ1-5; D uncertain. The V and J ends lost 5 bases and 0 bases respectively, with 8 bases between them. The V gene's germline CDR1 is LNHDA and CDR2 SQIVND (reference sequence). CDR3 length: 14 amino acids.